A selection of T cell receptor beta chains follows, all from one sample in a study of blood T cell repertoires in COVID-19. Repertoires were generated with immunoSEQ multiplex PCR, while TCRdb's copy carries only in-frame clones and drops some. The sample lists roughly 120,000 clones, over 80% occurring once. Sequencing was done on a sample of peripheral blood. These receptors were obtained from an older woman with acute or convalescent COVID-19. CDR3s include the opening cysteine and the closing phenylalanine or tryptophan. D genes are given only for firm matches. Not every row has a clone size; where given, it reads once, few, many or a size class.

J gene	clone size	V gene	D gene	CDR3 protein	CDR3 DNA
TRBJ1-2	.	TRBV19	.	CASRTGFADYGYTF	TGTGCCAGTAGAACAGGGTTTGCGGACTATGGCTACACCTTC
TRBJ2-1	.	TRBV6-5	.	CASRGASYNEQFF	TGTGCCAGCAGGGGAGCGTCCTACAATGAGCAGTTCTTC
TRBJ2-7	.	TRBV7-8	TRBD2	CASSPTREWDYEQYF	TGTGCCAGCAGCCCGACGCGGGAGTGGGACTACGAGCAGTACTTC
TRBJ2-5	.	TRBV2	.	CASLIGETQYF	TGTGCCAGCCTGATCGGAGAGACCCAGTACTTC
TRBJ1-4	.	TRBV9	.	CASSVDPRNEKLFF	TGTGCCAGCAGCGTAGACCCGAGGAATGAAAAACTGTTTTTT
TRBJ2-6	.	TRBV9	.	CASSPGSGSAPPGANVLTF	TGTGCCAGCAGCCCGGGGAGTGGTTCTGCCCCACCTGGGGCCAACGTCCTGACTTTC
TRBJ2-2	.	TRBV5-4	.	CASSLTTRTNTGELFF	TGTGCCAGCAGCTTGACGACTAGGACGAACACCGGGGAGCTGTTTTTT
TRBJ1-2	few	TRBV2	TRBD1	CASSRQGSAHGYTF	TGTGCCAGCAGTAGACAGGGATCGGCTCATGGCTACACCTTC
TRBJ1-3	.	TRBV7-9	TRBD1	CASSSRTGPGNTIYF	TGTGCCAGCAGCTCTAGGACAGGCCCGGGAAACACCATATATTTT
TRBJ2-5	.	TRBV27	.	CASSLLANQETQYF	TGTGCCAGCAGTTTATTGGCCAACCAAGAGACCCAGTACTTC